This T cell receptor (beta chain) was profiled in a study of T-cell memory formation after mild COVID-19. TCRdb re-analysed the 5' RACE reads in MiXCR, keeping a single row per CDR3 protein. In the table there are tens of thousands of distinct CDR3 sequences, around 6.1% of which are singletons. CDR1 is SGHRS and CDR2 is YFSETQ in the germline V gene. The CDR3 spans 15 residues. V was cut by 2 bases and J by 8 bases, with 18 bases left in between. This clonotype occurred many times. The chain joins TRBV5-1 to TRBJ2-3; D remains ambiguous. The specimen sequenced was PBMCs or a T cell subset sorted from them (not recorded which). This sequence was found in an adult who had mild COVID-19 (a few samples of this study predate the infection). Cell type and time point are not known. CDR3 residues: CASSFLEGKLGTQYF. CDR3 bases: TGCGCCAGCAGCTTTTTAGAAGGAAAACTTGGTACGCAGTATTTT.